These 19 T cell receptor beta chains originate from one sample sequenced in a study of blood T cell repertoires in COVID-19. Libraries were prepared by immunoSEQ multiplex PCR; TCRdb keeps only in-frame clonotypes and omits some of them. The sample has 200,000 to 250,000 clones; 90% are singletons. Sequenced sample: PBMCs or T cells enriched from blood (not recorded which). The receptors shown here come from a man under 40 who had been exposed to COVID-19.

The genes are TRBV6-5 and TRBJ1-2; maybe TRBD1 (6 bases). The CDR3 loop spans 15 amino acids. Germline loops: CDR1 MNHEY, CDR2 SVGAGI. The ends were cut back, 3 bases at V and 4 bases at J, with 15 bases in the middle. CDR3 sequence reads: CASSYEGRGIYGYTF. The CDR3 nucleotides are TGTGCCAGCAGTTATGAGGGCAGGGGAATCTATGGCTACACCTTC.

The chain uses TRBV6-5 and TRBJ1-6; 9 bases are a match to TRBD1. There are 16 residues in the CDR3. Germline values: CDR1 MNHEY, CDR2 SVGAGI. V lost 4 bases, J lost 8 bases, and 9 bases stayed unmatched. CDR3 in DNA: TGTGCCAGCAGTTCGGCGACAGGGGGAGTAGATTCACCCCTCCACTTT. It codes for CASSSATGGVDSPLHF.

J is TRBJ1-2 and V is TRBV4-1; TRBD1 agrees at 12 bases. This CDR3 region has 18 residues. After removal of 1 base from V and 5 bases from J, the junction contained 11 bases not matched to a gene. Germline assignment: CDR1 MGHRA and CDR2 YSYEKL. The CDR3 sequence: CASSQGLGTGGAGYGYTF. The CDR3 coding sequence is TGCGCCAGCAGCCAAGGCCTAGGGACAGGGGGCGCGGGTTATGGCTACACCTTC.

In its sample, this clone was seen once. This rearrangement joins TRBV25-1 to TRBJ1-6; D is unclear. V lost 4 bases, J lost 4 bases, and 8 bases lay in between. Looked up from germline, CDR1 is MGHDK and CDR2 is SYGVNS. The CDR3 covers 14 residues. CDR3 DNA: TGTGCCAGCAGTGGGGGAGCGTATAATTCACCCCTCCACTTT. Protein sequence: CASSGGAYNSPLHF.

This sequence joins TRBV27 and TRBJ1-4; D not resolved. The CDR3 covers 16 residues. CDR1 and CDR2 (germline): MNHEY, SMNVEV (reference sequence). Trimming took 5 bases from V and 0 from J, leaving 13 bases between them. As DNA, the CDR3 is TGTGCCAGCAGTCCGGACCCGGGGACAACTAATGAAAAACTGTTTTTT. This translates into CASSPDPGTTNEKLFF.

The chain employs TRBV30 and TRBJ1-3; no firm D call. The CDR3 is 15 amino acids. CDR1 is GTSNPN and CDR2 is SVGIG in the germline V gene (reference sequence). V lost 0 bases, J lost 3 bases, and 12 bases lay in between. The CDR3 DNA reads as TGTGCCTGGAGTGTACGGGGATTTATTGGAAACACCATATATTTT. Amino acid sequence: CAWSVRGFIGNTIYF.

DNA of the CDR3: TGTGCCAGCTCACCGGCCGGGATAGGCACCGGGGAGCTGTTTTTT. This sequence encodes CASSPAGIGTGELFF. This sequence joins TRBV18 and TRBJ2-2; the D gene is possibly TRBD2 (5 bases). Trimming removed 3 bases from V and 4 bases from J, with 12 bases in between. The CDR3 loop spans 15 amino acids. Per the germline V gene, CDR1 is KGHSH and CDR2 is LQKENI. Drawing the rest from reference TRBV18 and TRBJ2-2, the complete variable domain is NAGVMQNPRHLVRRRGQEARLRCSPMKGHSHVYWYRQLPEEGLKFMVYLQKENIIDESGMPKERFSAEFPKEGPSILRIQQVVRGDSAAYFCASSPAGIGTGELFFGEGSRLTVL.

There are a few counts of this clone. The rearrangement joins TRBV3-1 (or the pseudogene TRBV3-2) to TRBJ2-1; 9 nucleotides align to TRBD1. Germline CDR1 LGHDT, CDR2 YNNKEL (reference sequence). CDR3 length: 15 residues. With V trimmed by 6 bases and J by 7 bases, 10 bases remained unmatched. As DNA, the CDR3 is TGTGCCAGCAGATACGGGACAGGGAGACAGAATGAGCAGTTCTTC. It codes for CASRYGTGRQNEQFF.

This chain uses TRBV28 with TRBJ2-7, with D uncertain. The CDR3 runs to 13 residues. Germline-derived CDR1 and CDR2 are MDHEN and SYDVKM. Trimming pared 10 bases from V and 0 bases from J, leaving 13 bases between. CDR3 in amino acids: CATVGPISYEQYF. CDR3 nucleotides: TGTGCCACGGTGGGCCCAATCTCCTACGAGCAGTACTTC.

This clone showed up just once. The genes are TRBV10-1 and TRBJ2-5; 7 positions agree with TRBD1. CDR3 length: 13 amino acids. Germline V gives CDR1 WNHNN, CDR2 SYGVQD (reference sequence). The V segment lost 8 bases and the J segment 1 base; nucleotides outside the gene matches: 4. The CDR3 DNA is TGCGCCAGCTCAGGACAGGTCCAAGAGACCCAGTACTTC. This sequence encodes CASSGQVQETQYF.

The chain uses TRBV19 and TRBJ2-5, with a weak D call TRBD2 (7 bases). Germline V gene lookup returns CDR1 LNHDA and CDR2 SQIVND (reference sequence). There are 15 residues in the CDR3. V was clipped by 4 bases and J by 2 bases, with 14 bases between them. In nucleotides, the CDR3 is TGTGCCAGTAGTAAGGGGCGGGGGCCTCAAGAGACCCAGTACTTC. This encodes CASSKGRGPQETQYF.

V usage is TRBV18 and J usage is TRBJ2-7, with a weak D call TRBD1 (5 bases). Trimming removed 5 bases from V and 5 bases from J, with 13 bases in between. Per germline, CDR1 KGHSH and CDR2 LQKENI. The CDR3 spans 13 residues. The CDR3 loop reads CASSTRQSHEQYF. The CDR3 DNA reads TGTGCCAGCTCAACAAGACAGTCCCACGAGCAGTACTTC.

V and J are TRBV5-5 and TRBJ1-6, with 7 bases fitting TRBD1. Germline V gene data show CDR1 as SGHKS and CDR2 as YYEKEE (reference sequence). The CDR3 has 19 amino acids. Trimming removed 2 bases from V and 10 bases from J; junction bases left unmatched: 21. The CDR3 protein is CASSFALGQNKVLRSPLHF. CDR3 in DNA: TGTGCCAGCAGCTTTGCGTTGGGACAGAATAAAGTCCTGCGATCACCCCTCCACTTT.

DNA for the CDR3: TGTGCCAGTAGTCCGGGACTAGCGGGGGGAGGAGATGAGCAGTTCTTC. It encodes CASSPGLAGGGDEQFF. The chain links TRBV19 to TRBJ2-1, with 15 nucleotides matching TRBD2. The CDR3 sequence is 16 residues long. The V gene's germline CDR1 is LNHDA and CDR2 SQIVND (reference sequence). Trimming took 5 bases from V and 8 from J; bases not matched to a gene: 7. The full variable domain, completed using reference TRBV19 and TRBJ2-1, is DGGITQSPKYLFRKEGQNVTLSCEQNLNHDAMYWYRQDPGQGLRLIYYSQIVNDFQKGDIAEGYSVSREKKESFPLTVTSAQKNPTAFYLCASSPGLAGGGDEQFFGPGTRLTVL.

The chain recombines TRBV21-1 with TRBJ1-5. TRBV21-1 is reported as a pseudogene. This CDR3 contains 19 residues. CDR3 region: CASSKGEVRTGVPDQPQHF. CDR3 DNA: TGTGCCAGCAGCAAAGGGGAGGTGAGGACCGGGGTCCCGGATCAGCCCCAGCATTTT.

CDR3 in amino acids: CASSYEGQGFQPQHF. In DNA form, the CDR3 reads TGTGCCAGCAGTTACGAAGGACAGGGTTTTCAGCCCCAGCATTTT. The chain has TRBV6-2 or TRBV6-3 and TRBJ1-5; 8 bases are a match to TRBD1. The CDR3 loop spans 15 amino acids. J gave up 6 bases and V 2 bases, and 6 bases lay outside the gene matches. Germline V CDR1 and CDR2: MNHEY, SVGEGT.

The rearrangement joins TRBV27 to TRBJ2-7; D remains ambiguous. V was shortened by 5 bases and J by 4 bases, with 15 bases between the two germline ends. The germline V gene has CDR1 MNHEY and CDR2 SMNVEV (reference sequence). The CDR3 extends over 14 amino acids. This CDR3 is CASSPNRGLYEQYF. The CDR3 nucleotides read TGTGCCAGCAGTCCAAACCGCGGCCTGTACGAGCAGTACTTC.

This clone was recorded a few times. The chain carries TRBV10-2 and TRBJ1-5, with a weak D call TRBD1 (5 bases). Trimming shortened V by 0 bases and J by 3 bases, and 12 bases separated the two germline ends. The germline V gene encodes CDR1 WSHSY and CDR2 SAAADI. This CDR3 has 16 amino acids. The CDR3 DNA sequence: TGCGCCAGCAGTGAGTCTAAGGCAGGGCACAATCAGCCCCAGCATTTT. Protein: CASSESKAGHNQPQHF.

The chain recombines TRBV19 with TRBJ2-1, with 12 bases matching TRBD2. V trimming: 5 bases; J trimming: 6 bases; junction bases outside the gene matches: 5. The CDR3 runs 15 residues. The germline CDR1 and CDR2 sequences are LNHDA and SQIVND (reference sequence). Here the CDR3 reads CASSVLAGGGNEQFF. The DNA of the CDR3 is TGTGCCAGTAGTGTACTAGCGGGGGGCGGCAATGAGCAGTTCTTC. Variable domain in full (rest from reference TRBV19 and TRBJ2-1): DGGITQSPKYLFRKEGQNVTLSCEQNLNHDAMYWYRQDPGQGLRLIYYSQIVNDFQKGDIAEGYSVSREKKESFPLTVTSAQKNPTAFYLCASSVLAGGGNEQFFGPGTRLTVL.